The present entry profiles one TCR beta chain with its context. Its antigen is currently unknown. The record originates from a study of pediatric ulcerative colitis. Study as a whole: Most patients had pancolitis, and two had left-sided colitis. Overall study findings and caveats: Two patients' blood samples yielded substantially fewer templates. In rectum, acute severe colitis had expanded clones and less diversity.

Sequencing was at survey level. Generated by immunoSEQ multiplex PCR, the TCRdb table keeps only in-frame clones and is missing some. The data show 30,000 to 40,000 clones, roughly 82% seen once. CDR1 is MNHEY, CDR2 SMNVEV, per germline (reference sequence). Trimming removed 2 bases at V and 8 bases at J, with 13 bases between. This CDR3 spans 14 amino acids. The receptor comes from a boy aged 5-17 years with severe ulcerative colitis. Sequencing was done on a sample of blood. The rearrangement links TRBV27 to TRBJ2-1; D remains unclear. The CDR3 sequence is CASSLTEVLHEQFF. CDR3 bases: TGTGCCAGCAGTTTAACAGAGGTTCTCCATGAGCAGTTCTTC.